What follows describes a single TCR beta chain. TCRdb recomputed calls from the reads with MiXCR, one row per CDR3 protein. This sample carries about 490,000 distinct CDR3 sequences, 16% of them seen once, and the ten largest clones take roughly a quarter. These data belong to a study of T cell repertoires in cytomegalovirus infection. Study overall: Evidence of both CMV infection and a matching HLA type came from public TCR beta signatures.

Germline V lookup: CDR1 SNHLY, CDR2 FYNNEI. V lost 3 bases to trimming and J lost 4 bases, with 10 bases between them. The CDR3 length is 13 residues. This TCR was sampled from a human donor in good health (CMV status not recorded). Some clones in this sample may be carry-over from other donors' samples. V is TRBV2 and J is TRBJ2-7; D gene ambiguous. The sequenced sample consisted of CD8+ T cells from PBMCs. CDR3 sequence: CASSEVQEYEQYF. CDR3 in DNA: TGTGCCAGCAGTGAGGTCCAGGAATACGAGCAGTACTTC.